This T cell receptor (beta chain) was recorded in a study of control samples from healthy donors and cancer patients. The V gene lost 5 bases and the J gene lost 5 bases, with 14 bases spanning the gap. CDR1 and CDR2 from the germline V gene are SGHKS and YYEKEE (reference sequence). There are 13 residues in the CDR3. Assay: immunoSEQ multiplex PCR; the TCRdb copy retains only in-frame clones and omits some. The sample records around 170,000 clones, around 90% being singletons. The chain recombines TRBV5-5 with TRBJ2-7; D is possibly TRBD2 (5 bases). The sequencing sample was made of blood. The receptor's source is a woman aged 45-65 years in good health. The CDR3 DNA reads TGTGCCAGCAGTTTTCCGGGGATCAACGAGCAGTACTTC. This gives the protein CASSFPGINEQYF.